One sample yielded the 24 T cell receptor beta chains listed below, sequenced in a study of shared clonotypes between healthy human individuals. Generated by immunoSEQ multiplex PCR, the TCRdb table keeps only in-frame clones and is missing some. The repertoire holds around 580,000 clones, with 95% to 98% as singletons. As defined, naive CD8 cells were CD45RO-negative and positively selected for CCR7, with terminally differentiated effector memory CD45RA+ cells excluded. Input material: naive CD8+ T cells sorted from blood. The receptor source for this set is a man aged 25 to 40 in good health.

CDR3 sequence reads: CASSWAGQGYEQYF. The CDR3 nucleotides are TGCGCCAGCAGTTGGGCGGGACAGGGCTACGAGCAGTACTTC. This chain uses TRBV5-1 with TRBJ2-7, with 9 bases that match TRBD1. The junction had 6 bases not matched to a gene; V was cut back by 5 bases and J by 3 bases. CDR1 is SGHRS, CDR2 YFSETQ, per germline. The CDR3 spans 14 residues.

CDR3: CASSSGTGGNTIYF. The CDR3 DNA is TGTGCCAGCAGCTCCGGGACAGGTGGAAACACCATATATTTT. This sequence joins TRBV7-8 and TRBJ1-3, with 8 bases lining up with TRBD1. J gave up 3 bases and V 4 bases, and 2 bases lay outside the gene matches. This CDR3 spans 14 amino acids. CDR1 is SGHVS, CDR2 FQNEAQ, per germline.

The rearrangement uses TRBV9 and TRBJ2-6, with unresolved D. From germline, CDR1 is SGDLS and CDR2 YYNGEE. Trimming cost V 3 bases and J 0 bases, with 7 bases left between them. The CDR3 contains 15 residues. The chain's CDR3 is CASSGYISGANVLTF. The CDR3 bases are TGTGCCAGCAGCGGGTACATCTCTGGGGCCAACGTCCTGACTTTC. The variable domain in full, completed from reference TRBV9 and TRBJ2-6, reads DSGVTQTPKHLITATGQRVTLRCSPRSGDLSVYWYQQSLDQGLQFLIQYYNGEERAKGNILERFSAQQFPDLHSELNLSSLELGDSALYFCASSGYISGANVLTFGAGSRLTVL.

This clone was seen once. This sequence joins TRBV6-6 and TRBJ1-3; D ambiguous. CDR3 size: 11 residues. The germline V gene encodes CDR1 MNHNY and CDR2 SVGAGI (reference sequence). V was shortened by 7 bases and J by 2 bases, with 3 bases between the two germline ends. CDR3: CASTPGNTIYF. The CDR3 DNA sequence: TGTGCCAGCACCCCTGGAAACACCATATATTTT.

The V call is TRBV9, the J call TRBJ1-4; 8 nucleotides line up with TRBD1. Unmatched junction bases numbered 4, after V lost 4 bases and J lost 2 bases. This CDR3 has 15 amino acids. Per the germline V gene, CDR1 is SGDLS and CDR2 is YYNGEE. This CDR3 is CASSSQGATNEKLFF. CDR3 coding DNA: TGTGCCAGCAGCTCCCAGGGGGCGACTAATGAAAAACTGTTTTTT.

The chain couples TRBV27 to TRBJ2-7; 13 nucleotides line up with TRBD2. In germline, CDR1 is MNHEY, CDR2 SMNVEV (reference sequence). CDR3 length: 19 residues. The V and J ends lost 5 bases and 4 bases, in that order; junction bases with no gene match: 17. The CDR3 loop is CASSPSPGTSGDLIYEQYF. For the CDR3, the DNA is TGTGCCAGCAGTCCAAGCCCCGGGACTAGCGGGGACCTAATTTACGAGCAGTACTTC.

The V gene is TRBV28, the J gene TRBJ2-5; D unresolved. Between the trimmed V and J ends, which lost 2 bases and 0 bases, there was a span of 16 bases. This CDR3 comprises 17 residues. Germline CDR1 reads MDHEN; CDR2 reads SYDVKM. The DNA of the CDR3 is TGTGCCAGCAGTTTAAACAACAACGGCTATAACCAAGAGACCCAGTACTTC. This codes for CASSLNNNGYNQETQYF.

The V gene is TRBV18, the J gene TRBJ1-3, with D hard to call. The germline gives CDR1 KGHSH, CDR2 LQKENI. V dropped 3 bases and J dropped 7 bases, with 10 bases sitting between them. This CDR3 has 13 amino acids. The CDR3 here is CASSPDDSNTIYF. CDR3 coding DNA: TGTGCCAGCTCACCCGACGATTCCAACACCATATATTTT.

The chain employs TRBV30 and TRBJ2-7; D is perhaps TRBD2 (5 bases). The germline V and J ends were trimmed by 4 bases and 0 bases, with 13 bases remaining between them. Per germline, CDR1 GTSNPN and CDR2 SVGIG (reference sequence). This CDR3 contains 14 residues. The CDR3 here is CAWIRTGSSYEQYF. DNA of the CDR3: TGTGCCTGGATCCGGACGGGGAGCTCCTACGAGCAGTACTTC.

About this clone itself: Within the sample, other DNA sequences also encode this same CDR3. The rearrangement uses TRBV27 and TRBJ2-1, with 8 nucleotides matching TRBD2. The V segment lost 6 bases and the J segment 0 bases; nucleotides outside the gene matches: 4. This CDR3 is built from 15 residues. Germline-derived CDR1 and CDR2 are MNHEY and SMNVEV (reference sequence). This CDR3 reads CASRPGTSSYNEQFF. In nucleotides, the CDR3 is TGTGCCAGCAGACCCGGGACTAGCTCCTACAATGAGCAGTTCTTC.

V usage is TRBV30 and J usage is TRBJ1-4; D uncertain. Germline V gives CDR1 GTSNPN, CDR2 SVGIG (reference sequence). The CDR3 is 12 residues long. Trimming removed 7 bases at V and 1 base at J, with 7 bases between. This CDR3 reads CALILTNEKLFF. CDR3 sequence (DNA): TGTGCCTTGATTTTAACTAATGAAAAACTGTTTTTT.

The CDR3 region has the DNA TGCGCCAGCAGCCAAGACTACGGAGGAGGAAATGAGCAGTTCTTC. Protein sequence: CASSQDYGGGNEQFF. This sequence joins TRBV4-1 and TRBJ2-1; weak D call: TRBD2 (5 bases). V was pared by 0 bases and J by 7 bases, with 13 bases between. The CDR3 contains 15 residues. Germline CDR1 MGHRA, CDR2 YSYEKL.

This rearrangement joins TRBV28 to TRBJ2-3, with D maybe TRBD1 (5 bases). V shed 7 bases and J shed 4 bases, with 12 bases lying between them. The CDR3 is 13 residues long. CDR1 and CDR2 from the germline V gene are MDHEN and SYDVKM. CDR3 coding DNA: TGTGCCAGCATCAGGGTATTGTCAGATACGCAGTATTTT. Amino acids: CASIRVLSDTQYF. Full variable domain (remainder filled in from reference TRBV28 and TRBJ2-3): DVKVTQSSRYLVKRTGEKVFLECVQDMDHENMFWYRQDPGLGLRLIYFSYDVKMKEKGDIPEGYSVSREKKERFSLILESASTNQTSMYLCASIRVLSDTQYFGPGTRLTVL.

This chain connects TRBV9 to TRBJ2-7; D could derive from TRBD1 or TRBD2 (5 bases each). The CDR3 covers 15 residues. The germline V gene has CDR1 SGDLS and CDR2 YYNGEE. V was pared by 0 bases and J by 2 bases, with 12 bases between. CDR3 nucleotide sequence: TGTGCCAGCAGCGTAGAGGGGACGGAAGCCTACGAGCAGTACTTC. Its protein product is CASSVEGTEAYEQYF.

The chain couples TRBV27 to TRBJ2-5, with D perhaps being TRBD1 or TRBD2 (5 bases each). The ends were cut back, 8 bases at V and 5 bases at J, with 15 bases in the middle. CDR1 is MNHEY and CDR2 is SMNVEV in the germline V gene (reference sequence). The CDR3 totals 13 residues. The DNA for the CDR3 is TGTGCCAGCTCGGGACCCCCTTCGGAGACCCAGTACTTC. Translation: CASSGPPSETQYF.

This chain links TRBV4-1 with TRBJ1-1; no firm D call. V was pared by 4 bases and J by 4 bases, with 16 bases between. From germline, CDR1 is MGHRA and CDR2 YSYEKL. This CDR3 is 15 amino acids long. The CDR3 here is CASSPGPYTSTEAFF. CDR3 DNA sequence: TGCGCCAGCAGCCCAGGACCTTATACGAGCACTGAAGCTTTCTTT.

This chain uses TRBV7-9 with TRBJ2-7, with D perhaps TRBD2 (5 bases). Trimming took 5 bases from V and 2 from J, leaving 10 bases between them. The CDR3 has 13 residues. Germline V gives CDR1 SEHNR, CDR2 FQNEAQ (reference sequence). CDR3 in amino acids: CASSLDGTYEQYF. In nucleotides, the CDR3 is TGTGCCAGCAGCCTGGACGGGACCTACGAGCAGTACTTC.

The rearrangement joins TRBV5-1 to TRBJ1-1, with unresolved D. In germline, CDR1 is SGHRS, CDR2 YFSETQ. The CDR3 has 15 residues. V shed 0 bases and J shed 3 bases, with 12 bases lying between them. CDR3 loop: CASSLGVSRDTEAFF. The CDR3, as DNA: TGCGCCAGCAGCTTGGGGGTCTCTAGGGACACTGAAGCTTTCTTT.

The CDR3 DNA reads as TGTGCCAGCAGTGACTCCGCGGGAAGCACAGATACGCAGTATTTT. Translating gives CASSDSAGSTDTQYF. The V gene is TRBV6-4, the J gene TRBJ2-3; TRBD2 is a possible D gene (6 bases). The CDR3 runs to 15 residues. From germline, CDR1 is MRHNA and CDR2 SNTAGT. V dropped 0 bases and J dropped 0 bases, with 7 bases sitting between them.

This chain links TRBV9 with TRBJ2-1; possible D gene TRBD1, 7 bases. The CDR3 runs 15 residues. CDR1 is SGDLS, CDR2 YYNGEE, per germline. V lost 3 bases to trimming and J lost 1 base, with 11 bases between them. CDR3 residues: CASSEQGRSYNEQFF. In nucleotides, the CDR3 is TGTGCCAGCAGCGAACAGGGGAGGTCCTACAATGAGCAGTTCTTC.

This clone has only one observation. The V gene is TRBV7-9, the J gene TRBJ2-2; D might be TRBD1 or TRBD2, each matching 5 bases. The V end lost 5 bases, the J end lost 5 bases, and 9 bases lay between the germline ends. Germline CDR1 reads SEHNR; CDR2 reads FQNEAQ (reference sequence). The CDR3 contains 13 residues. In DNA, the CDR3 is TGTGCCAGCAGCACATGGGGGACCGGGGAGCTGTTTTTT. This gives the protein CASSTWGTGELFF.

V gene TRBV7-3 combines with J gene TRBJ2-1; 11 positions match TRBD2. This CDR3 is built from 16 residues. Germline values: CDR1 SGHTA, CDR2 FQGTGA. Trimming at V came to 5 bases and at J to 8 bases, leaving 11 bases not matched to a gene. The CDR3 reads CASSRTSGSNKDEQFF. The CDR3 region has the DNA TGTGCCAGCAGCCGAACTAGCGGGAGTAATAAGGATGAGCAGTTCTTC.

This rearrangement joins TRBV14 to TRBJ2-7; perhaps TRBD2 as D (7 bases). V was shortened by 4 bases and J by 7 bases, with 23 bases between the two germline ends. Germline V CDR1 and CDR2: SGHDN, FVKESK. The CDR3 has 16 amino acids. CDR3 sequence reads: CASSLALAYPGDEQYF. The CDR3, as DNA: TGTGCCAGCAGCCTAGCACTAGCGTACCCAGGGGATGAGCAGTACTTC.

The rearrangement uses TRBV6-6 and TRBJ2-7; D might be TRBD2 (5 bases). Germline V CDR1 and CDR2: MNHNY, SVGAGI (reference sequence). Trimming took 0 bases from V and 4 from J, leaving 13 bases between them. This CDR3 comprises 15 residues. The DNA for the CDR3 is TGTGCCAGCAGTTACTCAAATGGCCGGGAATACGAGCAGTACTTC. Protein: CASSYSNGREYEQYF.